This TCR beta chain was recovered during a study of CD8+ T cells in alopecia areata. RNA, once extracted, was reverse transcribed into cDNA for use as the sequencing template. Sequenced by immunoSEQ multiplex PCR; TCRdb stores in-frame clones only, minus some. The sample consists of 150,000 or so clones, roughly 66% of them appearing once. Both peripheral blood and punch biopsies of lesional scalp skin were obtained from patients who had alopecia areata. This CDR3 contains 13 residues. Germline CDR1 reads PRHDT; CDR2 reads FYEKMQ (reference sequence). The V end lost 4 bases, the J end lost 4 bases, and 10 bases lay between the germline ends.

J is TRBJ1-1 and V is TRBV13; TRBD1 is a possible D gene (6 bases). The material sequenced was CD8+ T cells sorted from blood, taken at week 0. This receptor was obtained from a human donor with alopecia areata. CDR3 sequence: CASSSRTATEAFF. CDR3 bases: TGTGCCAGCAGCTCTAGGACAGCCACTGAAGCTTTCTTT.